The 8 T cell receptor beta chains below come from one sample, sequenced in a study of T-cell memory formation after mild COVID-19. From the 5' RACE reads, TCRdb called clonotypes with MiXCR, one entry per CDR3 protein. The data contain 250,000 to 300,000 distinct CDR3 sequences, approximately 18% of them singletons. The sample consisted of PBMCs or a T cell subset sorted from them (not recorded which). The receptors originated from a man aged 18 to 29 who had mild COVID-19 (a few samples of this study predate the infection). Cell type and time point are not known.

The V call is TRBV5-5, the J call TRBJ2-7; TRBD1 aligns across 9 bases. This CDR3 is built from 15 residues. V lost 1 base and J lost 3; bases outside the gene matches: 5. Looked up from germline, CDR1 is SGHKS and CDR2 is YYEKEE (reference sequence). The DNA of the CDR3 is TGTGCCAGCAGCTTGTTGGGACAGGGATTCTACGAGCAGTACTTC. Translation gives CASSLLGQGFYEQYF.

The table lists this clonotype with many counts. The chain links TRBV7-9 to TRBJ2-5, with TRBD2 as a possible D gene (6 bases). Trimming removed 1 base at V and 3 bases at J, with 15 bases between. This CDR3 is 16 amino acids long. Germline loops: CDR1 SEHNR, CDR2 FQNEAQ (reference sequence). This chain's CDR3 is CASSLELPGEKETQYF. The CDR3 DNA reads as TGTGCCAGCAGCTTAGAACTACCGGGAGAAAAAGAGACCCAGTACTTC.

There are a few counts of this clonotype. The chain links TRBV6-6 to TRBJ2-7; D is ambiguous. V dropped 4 bases and J dropped 8 bases, with 12 bases sitting between them. Looked up from germline, CDR1 is MNHNY and CDR2 is SVGAGI (reference sequence). The CDR3 is made up of 12 amino acids. The CDR3 region is CASSSPKAQQYV. CDR3 DNA sequence: TGTGCCAGCAGTTCCCCAAAGGCCCAGCAGTACGTC.

This sequence joins TRBV6-1 and TRBJ1-6, with D unclear. The germline V gene encodes CDR1 MNHNS and CDR2 SASEGT. V lost 2 bases and J 3 bases, leaving 5 bases between the germline ends. The CDR3 extends over 14 amino acids. The CDR3 spells CASSEQYYNSPLHF. The CDR3 region has the DNA TGTGCCAGCAGTGAACAGTACTATAATTCACCCCTCCACTTT.

V and J are TRBV4-2 and TRBJ2-1; either TRBD1 or TRBD2 may supply D (8 bases each). With 3 bases removed from V and 5 bases from J, the gap between germline ends came to 20 bases. Germline V gene data show CDR1 as LGHNA and CDR2 as YNFKEQ. The CDR3 loop spans 17 amino acids. The DNA of the CDR3 is TGTGCCAGCAGCCAGGCCGGGGGGGACAGGCTGGACAATGAGCAGTTCTTC. Its translation: CASSQAGGDRLDNEQFF.

This clonotype has at least ten counts. J is TRBJ2-4 and V is TRBV19; weak D call: TRBD2 (6 bases). Germline V gives CDR1 LNHDA, CDR2 SQIVND (reference sequence). The CDR3 contains 14 residues. V was cut by 5 bases and J by 9 bases, with 17 bases left in between. As DNA, the CDR3 is TGTGCCAGTAGTTCCGGCCCTCCGGGAGCCATTCAGTACTTC. It is translated as CASSSGPPGAIQYF.

J is TRBJ1-4 and V is TRBV20-1; D gene uncertain. This CDR3 region has 14 residues. The germline V gene encodes CDR1 DFQATT and CDR2 SNEGSKA (reference sequence). Trimming pared 0 bases from V and 3 bases from J, leaving 8 bases between. This CDR3 reads CSAREGSSNEKLFF. The CDR3 DNA is TGCAGTGCTAGAGAAGGCAGCTCTAATGAAAAACTGTTTTTT.

This clonotype was observed many times. The V and J genes are TRBV12-3 or TRBV12-4 and TRBJ2-5; D not resolved. Trimming took off 8 bases at V and 2 bases at J, with 27 bases between the two ends. There are 18 residues in the CDR3. CDR3 region: CASSVSVVPRAIQETQYF. The CDR3 DNA is TGTGCCAGCTCAGTTTCGGTAGTTCCGAGAGCTATACAAGAGACCCAGTACTTC.